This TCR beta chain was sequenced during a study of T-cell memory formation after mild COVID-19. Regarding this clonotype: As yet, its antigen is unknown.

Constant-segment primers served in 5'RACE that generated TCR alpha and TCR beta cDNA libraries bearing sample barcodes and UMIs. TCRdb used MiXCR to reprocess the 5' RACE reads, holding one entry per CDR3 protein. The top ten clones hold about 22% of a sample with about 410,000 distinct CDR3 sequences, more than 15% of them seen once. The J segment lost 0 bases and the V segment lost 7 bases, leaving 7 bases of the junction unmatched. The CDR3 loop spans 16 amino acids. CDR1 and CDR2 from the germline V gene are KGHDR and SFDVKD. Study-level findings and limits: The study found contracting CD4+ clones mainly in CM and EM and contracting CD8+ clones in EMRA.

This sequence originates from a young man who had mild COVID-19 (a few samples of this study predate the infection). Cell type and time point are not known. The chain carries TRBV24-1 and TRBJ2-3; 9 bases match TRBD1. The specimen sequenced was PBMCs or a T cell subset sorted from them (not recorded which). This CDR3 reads CATSPGTGRSTDTQYF. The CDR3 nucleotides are TGTGCCACCAGCCCCGGGACAGGGCGCAGCACAGATACGCAGTATTTT.